This T cell receptor (beta chain) was documented in a study of response to subunit inactivated influenza vaccine. Study observations and caveats: Each seasonal flu vaccination may recruit only limited new T cells, authors suggested.

This clonotype occurred many times. Its cognate antigen is unknown. MiXCR was run by TCRdb on the RT-PCR reads, yielding one entry per CDR3 protein. The repertoire holds hundreds of thousands of distinct CDR3 sequences, 6.5% to 8% seen once, with 10% to 15% in the top ten. The starting material was PBMCs from blood, obtained about 24 months after vaccination. This TCR derives from a man between 50 and 69 years old who received an inactivated influenza vaccine.

The CDR3 spells CSANQGATSYEQYF. The CDR3 DNA sequence: TGCAGTGCTAACCAGGGGGCTACGTCCTACGAGCAGTACTTC. The chain uses TRBV20-1 and TRBJ2-7; 8 bases agree with TRBD1. The CDR3 has 14 residues. Germline CDR1 DFQATT, CDR2 SNEGSKA (reference sequence). J was trimmed by 1 base and V by 4 bases; bases with no gene match: 6.